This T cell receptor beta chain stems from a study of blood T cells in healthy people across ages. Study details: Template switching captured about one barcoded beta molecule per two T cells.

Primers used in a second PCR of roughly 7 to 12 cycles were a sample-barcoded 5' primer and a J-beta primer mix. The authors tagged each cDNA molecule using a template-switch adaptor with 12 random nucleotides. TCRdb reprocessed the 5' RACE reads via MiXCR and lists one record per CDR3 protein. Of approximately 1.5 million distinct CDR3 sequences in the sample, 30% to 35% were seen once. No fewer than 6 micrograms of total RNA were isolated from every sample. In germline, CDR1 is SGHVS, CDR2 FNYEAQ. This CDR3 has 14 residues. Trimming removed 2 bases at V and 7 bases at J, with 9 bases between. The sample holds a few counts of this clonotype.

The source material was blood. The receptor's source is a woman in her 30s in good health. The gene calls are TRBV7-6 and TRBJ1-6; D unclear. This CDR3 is CASSLQDGNSPLHF. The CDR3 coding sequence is TGTGCCAGCAGCTTACAGGACGGAAATTCACCCCTCCACTTT.